Listed below are T cell receptor beta chains from one sample, sequenced in a study of cytomegalovirus exposure and HLA in healthy donors. Using immunoSEQ multiplex PCR, the repertoire was profiled, and TCRdb retains in-frame clones only, with some absent. The table shows 170,000 or so clones, with over 75% occurring only once. The sample taken for sequencing was PBMCs. These receptors were taken from a man aged 60-69 years in good health and CMV-seronegative. Each CDR3 is given with its conserved first and last residue. Each record gives: D gene, CDR3 length, J gene, V gene, clone size, CDR3 DNA, CDR3 protein. A D gene is named only where the DNA matches it firmly. The size entry is marked missing in some rows and otherwise reads once, few, many or a size class.

>-|14|TRBJ2-2|TRBV27|few
TGTGCCAGCAGTGCGTCGGGGAACACCGGGGAGCTGTTTTTT
CASSASGNTGELFF
>TRBD1|17|TRBJ1-3|TRBV19|few
TGTGCCAGTAGTATAGGAGGGGGACAGACGACGGGAAACACCATATATTTT
CASSIGGGQTTGNTIYF
>TRBD1|13|TRBJ1-5|TRBV2|-
TGTGCCAGCATTGGACAGGGGGATCAGCCCCAGCATTTT
CASIGQGDQPQHF
>-|15|TRBJ1-3|TRBV5-1|-
TGCGCCAGCAGCTTGTCAGGGGTCTCTGGAAACACCATATATTTT
CASSLSGVSGNTIYF
>-|15|TRBJ1-5|TRBV6-1|few
TGTGCCAGCATTCGGGGTCCCCCTAGCAATCAGCCCCAGCATTTT
CASIRGPPSNQPQHF
>TRBD1|14|TRBJ2-1|TRBV6-4|-
TGTGCCAGCAGAACTCCGGGACAGTACAATGAGCAGTTCTTC
CASRTPGQYNEQFF
>-|16|TRBJ1-4|TRBV4-1|-
TGCGCCAGCAGCCTAGAACCGGGGGGCTTTGATGAAAAACTGTTTTTT
CASSLEPGGFDEKLFF
>-|16|TRBJ2-7|TRBV7-2|few
TGTGCCAGCAGCTTAGTTTCGGGTCAGGGATCCTACGAGCAGTACTTC
CASSLVSGQGSYEQYF
>TRBD1|14|TRBJ1-2|TRBV30|-
TGTGCCTGGAGAACTACAGGGGGCGGCTATGGCTACACCTTC
CAWRTTGGGYGYTF
>-|16|TRBJ2-1|TRBV5-4|-
TGTGCCAGCAGCTTAGAGAGGGCCAATTCCTACAATGAGCAGTTCTTC
CASSLERANSYNEQFF
>TRBD2|16|TRBJ2-3|TRBV2|-
TGTGCCGCTGCGGGGGGGGGCAGAACTAGCACAGATACGCAGTATTTT
CAAAGGGRTSTDTQYF
>TRBD2|14|TRBJ2-5|TRBV7-2|-
TGTGCCAGCAGCTCCACTGCGGGTACTAGCGGTATAAACTTC
CASSSTAGTSGINF
>-|15|TRBJ2-1|TRBV6-6|once
TGTGCCAGCAGACGCAGCGGAAGCTCCTACAATGAGCAGTTCTTC
CASRRSGSSYNEQFF
>TRBD2|15|TRBJ2-1|TRBV27|-
TGTGCCACCTCCCGACGGACTAGCTCGGACAATGAGCAGTTCTTC
CATSRRTSSDNEQFF
>-|15|TRBJ1-3|TRBV27|-
TGTGCCAGCAGTTATAACGGGGTCCCTGGAAACACCATATATTTT
CASSYNGVPGNTIYF
>TRBD1|15|TRBJ1-4|TRBV5-5|-
TGTGCCAGCAGCAGACCGGGACAGGGTGTTGAAAAACTGTTTTTT
CASSRPGQGVEKLFF
>-|15|TRBJ2-7|TRBV2|few
TGTGCCAGCAGCCGGATTCAGGGTGGAGTGGACGAGCAGTACTTC
CASSRIQGGVDEQYF
>TRBD1|13|TRBJ1-5|TRBV6-1|few
TGTGCCAGCAGCGGACAGGCGAGTCAGCCCCAGCATTTT
CASSGQASQPQHF
>-|14|TRBJ1-6|TRBV19|once
TGTGCCAGTAGTAGCGGGACTGTTTCCTCACCCCTCCACTTT
CASSSGTVSSPLHF
>TRBD1|15|TRBJ1-5|TRBV9|-
TGTGCCAGCAGCCCAGGGGACAGGGAGGGCCAGCCCCAGCATTTT
CASSPGDREGQPQHF
>-|16|TRBJ1-2|TRBV9|-
TGTGCCAGCAGCCCCGGGAGGAGGGCCACTAGGGATGGCTACACCTTC
CASSPGRRATRDGYTF
>-|13|TRBJ2-5|TRBV19|-
TGTGCCAGTTCCAAGGGGTGGCAAGAGACCCAGTACTTC
CASSKGWQETQYF
>TRBD1|14|TRBJ1-4|TRBV6-5|-
TGTGCCAGCAGGACGACAGGGGGCAATGAAAAACTGTTTTTT
CASRTTGGNEKLFF
>-|18|TRBJ1-2|TRBV7-8|-
TGTGCCAGCAGCAACCTTATGGGGGGAGGGTCGATCGGCTATGGCTACACCTTC
CASSNLMGGGSIGYGYTF
>-|13|TRBJ2-7|TRBV18|-
TGTGCCAGCTCACCACTGGCAGGGTGGGAGCAGTACTTC
CASSPLAGWEQYF
>-|16|TRBJ2-1|TRBV19|-
TGTGCCAGTAGTCCCTTAGGATTAGGGGACACCAATGAGCAGTTCTTC
CASSPLGLGDTNEQFF
>-|16|TRBJ1-3|TRBV6-6|few
TGTGCCAGCAGTTACTCGAGCGGGGGGTATGGAAACACCATATATTTT
CASSYSSGGYGNTIYF
>-|14|TRBJ2-7|TRBV27|-
TGTGCCAGCAGTTTATACGGGTCCAGCTACGAGCAGTACTTC
CASSLYGSSYEQYF
>-|14|TRBJ1-1|TRBV19|-
TGTGCCAGTAGTATAGGCGGGGTCAGCACTGAAGCTTTCTTT
CASSIGGVSTEAFF
>-|15|TRBJ1-3|TRBV7-6|-
TGTGCCAGCAGCTCAGACAGCTACTCTGGAAACACCATATATTTT
CASSSDSYSGNTIYF
>-|13|TRBJ2-5|TRBV6-1|-
TGTGCCAGCAGTGCTCTAGCTCAAGAGACCCAGTACTTC
CASSALAQETQYF
>TRBD1|15|TRBJ1-4|TRBV5-1|-
TGCGCCAGCAGCCCACCCGGACAGGGAGGTGAAAAACTGTTTTTT
CASSPPGQGGEKLFF
>-|17|TRBJ2-2|TRBV27|-
TGTGCCAGCAGAACAGGGCCCCAATTAACGAACACCGGGGAGCTGTTTTTT
CASRTGPQLTNTGELFF
>-|17|TRBJ1-3|TRBV27|-
TGTGCCAGCAGTCTAACCCCTCCAGGGTTGGGCGGAAACACCATATATTTT
CASSLTPPGLGGNTIYF
>-|14|TRBJ2-7|TRBV30|-
TGTGCCTGGAGCAACGGGACGGGGGCCTACGAGCAGTACTTC
CAWSNGTGAYEQYF
>TRBD2|17|TRBJ2-5|TRBV12-5|-
TGTGCTAGTGGTTTGTTCTCGAGCGGGGGAGTGAAGCGGACCCAGTACTTC
CASGLFSSGGVKRTQYF
>TRBD2|16|TRBJ2-5|TRBV19|-
TGTGCCAGTGGGACTAGCGGGGGGGATCCACAAGAGACCCAGTACTTC
CASGTSGGDPQETQYF
>TRBD1|12|TRBJ2-5|TRBV11-2|-
TGTGCCAGCAGCTCGGGACAGGGGGAGCAGTACTTC
CASSSGQGEQYF
>-|13|TRBJ1-2|TRBV28|-
TGTGCCAGCAGTTTACTCCTTGGGCGTGGCTACACCTTC
CASSLLLGRGYTF
>-|14|TRBJ2-7|TRBV11-3|-
TGTGCCAGCAGCGACACCGGGAAATCCTACGAGCAGTACTTC
CASSDTGKSYEQYF
>TRBD1|16|TRBJ2-7|TRBV18|-
TGTGCCAGCTCACCACTTCGGACAGGGGGTTTTTGCGAGCAGTACTTC
CASSPLRTGGFCEQYF
>-|14|TRBJ2-5|TRBV5-4|-
TGTGCCAGCAGCCTTAAAAGCGGCCAAGAGACCCAGTACTTC
CASSLKSGQETQYF
>-|14|TRBJ1-1|TRBV6-5|few
TGTGCCAGCAGTTACGGGGCAGTCAACACTGAAGCTTTCTTT
CASSYGAVNTEAFF
>-|13|TRBJ1-4|TRBV5-5|-
TGTGCCAGCAGCCTCGGGGGAGGCGAAAAACTGTTTTTT
CASSLGGGEKLFF
>-|14|TRBJ2-7|TRBV7-8|-
TGTGCCAGCAGCTCTATGATCAGGATTAACGAGCAGTACTTC
CASSSMIRINEQYF
>-|14|TRBJ1-5|TRBV5-5|-
TGTGCCAGCAGCCCGACACATAGCAATCAGCCCCAGCATTTT
CASSPTHSNQPQHF
>-|15|TRBJ2-7|TRBV5-1|-
TGCGCCAGCAGCTTGGGAGTAGGGGTGTCCTACGAGCAGTACTTC
CASSLGVGVSYEQYF
>-|16|TRBJ1-5|TRBV2|few
TGTGCCAGCAGTGAAGACGCGGGGGGTAGCAATCAGCCCCAGCATTTT
CASSEDAGGSNQPQHF
>TRBD2|16|TRBJ2-1|TRBV5-4|once
TGTGCCAGCAGCCTAGGGACTAGCGGGGGTATCTATGAGCAGTTCTTC
CASSLGTSGGIYEQFF
>-|13|TRBJ1-5|TRBV12-5|-
TGTGCTAGTGGTTTGGTGGACACTCAGCCCCAGCATTTT
CASGLVDTQPQHF
>-|14|TRBJ2-7|TRBV2|-
TGTGCCAGCAGTCAACGGGTTAGCTCCTACGAGCAGTACTTC
CASSQRVSSYEQYF
>TRBD2|13|TRBJ2-7|TRBV28|-
TGTGCCAGCACCCGCGGGAGGCACTACGAGCAGTACTTC
CASTRGRHYEQYF
>-|15|TRBJ1-4|TRBV28|-
TGTGCCAGCAGCCCTTCGTCGGGGGGCGGTGAAAAACTGTTTTTT
CASSPSSGGGEKLFF